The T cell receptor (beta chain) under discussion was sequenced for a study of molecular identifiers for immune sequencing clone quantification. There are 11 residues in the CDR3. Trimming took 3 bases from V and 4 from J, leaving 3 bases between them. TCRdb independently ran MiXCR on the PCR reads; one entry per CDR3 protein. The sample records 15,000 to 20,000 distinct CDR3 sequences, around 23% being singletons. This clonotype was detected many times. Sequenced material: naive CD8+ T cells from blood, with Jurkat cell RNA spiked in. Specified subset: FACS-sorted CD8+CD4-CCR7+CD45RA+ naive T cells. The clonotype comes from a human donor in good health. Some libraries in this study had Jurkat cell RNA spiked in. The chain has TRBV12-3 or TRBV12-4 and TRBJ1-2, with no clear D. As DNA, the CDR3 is TGTGCCAGCAGTTTCTCCTATGGCTACACCTTC. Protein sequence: CASSFSYGYTF.